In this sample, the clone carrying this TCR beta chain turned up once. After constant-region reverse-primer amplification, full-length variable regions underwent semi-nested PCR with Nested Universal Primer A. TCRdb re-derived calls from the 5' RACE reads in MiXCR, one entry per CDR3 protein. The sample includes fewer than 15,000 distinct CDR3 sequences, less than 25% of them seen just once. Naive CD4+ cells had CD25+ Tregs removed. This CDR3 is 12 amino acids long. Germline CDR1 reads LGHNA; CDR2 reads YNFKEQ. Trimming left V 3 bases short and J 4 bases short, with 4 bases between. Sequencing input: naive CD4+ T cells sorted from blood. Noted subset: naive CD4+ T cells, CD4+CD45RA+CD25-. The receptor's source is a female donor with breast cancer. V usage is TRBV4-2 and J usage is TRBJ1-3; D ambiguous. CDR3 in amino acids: CASSQTGNTIYF. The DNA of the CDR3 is TGTGCCAGCAGCCAGACGGGAAACACCATATATTTT.